This T cell receptor (beta chain) derives from a study of T cells in tumors after PD-1 blockade. The repertoire was sequenced with immunoSEQ multiplex PCR; TCRdb's copy has only in-frame clones and lacks some. Here the sample spans about 60,000 clones, approximately 79% being singletons. CDR1 and CDR2 (germline): LNHDA, SQIVND (reference sequence). The CDR3 runs 15 residues. The germline V and J ends were trimmed by 2 bases and 2 bases, with 13 bases remaining between them. Specimen: PBMCs, collected after anti-PD-1 treatment. The receptor comes from a human donor with basal cell carcinoma. The chain links TRBV19 to TRBJ2-7; maybe TRBD1 (6 bases). Written as DNA, the CDR3 is TGTGCCAGTAGTATAAGGGCAGGGGAGACCTACGAGCAGTACTTC. It specifies CASSIRAGETYEQYF. Variable domain in full (rest from reference TRBV19 and TRBJ2-7): DGGITQSPKYLFRKEGQNVTLSCEQNLNHDAMYWYRQDPGQGLRLIYYSQIVNDFQKGDIAEGYSVSREKKESFPLTVTSAQKNPTAFYLCASSIRAGETYEQYFGPGTRLTVT.